Below, 22 T cell receptor beta chains from the same sample are listed, as sequenced in a study of regulatory T cells in long-lasting Graves disease. According to the study, TCR beta libraries were built with iRepertoire HTBI primers and CDR3-region Arm-PCR. From the multiplex PCR reads, TCRdb called clonotypes with MiXCR, one entry per CDR3 protein. This sample has about 460,000 distinct CDR3 sequences; 13% to 15% occur once, and the top ten carry roughly a sixth. Time point in this sample: newly diagnosed GD, antithyroid drugs for less than 3 months. RNA from PBMCs was the source of the TCR library. The sample also formed part of further work on T cells in Graves' hyperthyroidism and ophthalmopathy.

Here the sequenced sample was peripheral blood mononuclear cells (PBMCs), taken at new diagnosis, from a patient treated with antithyroid drugs. The receptors shown here come from a woman aged 45 to 65 with Graves disease.

The chain is built from TRBV7-6 and TRBJ1-3; perhaps TRBD1 as D (5 bases). Trimming removed 5 bases from V and 0 bases from J, with 17 bases in between. The CDR3 has 17 residues. Per germline, CDR1 SGHVS and CDR2 FNYEAQ. The CDR3: CASSPGYGGFSGNTIYF. CDR3 nucleotide sequence: TGTGCCAGCAGCCCGGGCTACGGGGGGTTCTCTGGAAACACCATATATTTT.

J is TRBJ2-1 and V is TRBV7-2; 9 positions agree with TRBD2. Looked up from germline, CDR1 is SGHTA and CDR2 is FQGNSA. The CDR3 is made up of 17 amino acids. V shed 5 bases, J shed 4 bases, and the junction held 12 bases outside the gene matches. Here the CDR3 DNA reads TGTGCCAGCAGCCTCACACCGGGACTAGCCTCGTACAATGAGCAGTTCTTC. Translation gives CASSLTPGLASYNEQFF.

This clonotype was seen at least ten times. V gene TRBV7-9 combines with J gene TRBJ2-3; 7 bases are shared with TRBD1. The V segment lost 5 bases and the J segment 5 bases; nucleotides outside the gene matches: 19. Germline CDR1 reads SEHNR; CDR2 reads FQNEAQ (reference sequence). The CDR3 totals 18 residues. The CDR3, as DNA: TGTGCCAGCAGCGGATACAAGGGTCCAGGGGGACCACAAGATACGCAGTATTTT. Protein sequence: CASSGYKGPGGPQDTQYF.

The genes are TRBV4-1 and TRBJ2-4; 12 bases fit TRBD2. The tail of the sequence fits TRBJ2-1 better, so the J call may be wrong. CDR1 is MGHRA, CDR2 YSYEKL, per germline. There are 15 residues in the CDR3. In DNA form, the CDR3 reads TGCGCCAGCAGCCCGGGACTAGCGGGCCTCGGGGAGCAGTTCTTC. Its translation: CASSPGLAGLGEQFF.

V is TRBV7-9 and J is TRBJ2-7; 7 positions match TRBD1. This CDR3 is 15 amino acids long. Germline trimming cut 1 base from V and 4 bases from J; bases unmatched to any gene: 7. The germline V gene encodes CDR1 SEHNR and CDR2 FQNEAQ (reference sequence). CDR3 in amino acids: CASSLGGGPGYEQYF. For the CDR3, the DNA is TGTGCCAGCAGCTTAGGAGGGGGCCCGGGTTACGAGCAGTACTTC.

This clonotype was observed a few times. This chain connects TRBV19 to TRBJ2-1; the D gene could be TRBD1 or TRBD2 (5 bases each). Trimming shortened V by 4 bases and J by 7 bases, and 14 bases separated the two germline ends. Germline loops: CDR1 LNHDA, CDR2 SQIVND (reference sequence). This CDR3 has 14 amino acids. The CDR3 sequence is CASSTGTALNEQFF. CDR3 DNA: TGTGCCAGTAGTACCGGGACCGCATTGAATGAGCAGTTCTTC.

This clonotype showed up just a few times. The J gene is TRBJ1-4, the V gene TRBV5-1, with 7 bases aligning to TRBD1. Germline V CDR1 and CDR2: SGHRS, YFSETQ. This CDR3 spans 15 amino acids. V trimming: 4 bases; J trimming: 2 bases; junction bases outside the gene matches: 5. The CDR3: CASSDRTGTNEKLFF. CDR3 nucleotides: TGCGCCAGCAGCGACCGGACAGGCACTAATGAAAAACTGTTTTTT.

This clonotype has more than one count but fewer than ten. The rearrangement joins TRBV6-2 or TRBV6-3 to TRBJ1-4; D possibly corresponds to TRBD1 (6 bases). CDR3 length: 13 amino acids. Germline CDR1 is MNHEY and CDR2 is SVGEGT. The V gene lost 7 bases and the J gene lost 5 bases, with 11 bases spanning the gap. The CDR3 loop is CASTGTPNEKLFF. The CDR3 nucleotides are TGTGCCAGCACTGGGACACCAAATGAAAAACTGTTTTTT.

V and J are TRBV2 and TRBJ1-2, with D tentatively TRBD1 (5 bases). Trimming left V 4 bases short and J 7 bases short, with 16 bases between. The germline V gene encodes CDR1 SNHLY and CDR2 FYNNEI. The CDR3 has 14 amino acids. The CDR3 protein is CASSGLGVRSGYTF. The CDR3, as DNA: TGTGCCAGCAGTGGTTTAGGGGTACGGAGTGGCTACACCTTC.

This clonotype was picked up a small number of times. The rearrangement joins TRBV25-1 to TRBJ2-1; D not certain. The CDR3 is 17 amino acids. V was trimmed by 2 bases and J by 0 bases, leaving 14 bases between them. Per germline, CDR1 MGHDK and CDR2 SYGVNS. The CDR3 is CASSELVQASSYNEQFF. The CDR3 region has the DNA TGTGCCAGCAGTGAACTTGTTCAGGCGAGCTCCTACAATGAGCAGTTCTTC.

The table lists this clonotype with many counts. The rearrangement links TRBV20-1 to TRBJ2-3; 11 nucleotides match TRBD2. The V gene end was trimmed by 6 bases and the J gene end by 0 bases; junction bases not matched to a gene: 5. CDR1 is DFQATT and CDR2 is SNEGSKA in the germline V gene (reference sequence). The CDR3 has 15 residues. This CDR3 is CSARLAGSSTDTQYF. In DNA form, the CDR3 reads TGCAGTGCAAGACTAGCGGGGTCTAGCACAGATACGCAGTATTTT.

This clonotype was counted ten times or more. The V and J genes are TRBV5-1 and TRBJ2-3; D perhaps matches TRBD1 (6 bases). Trimming left V 4 bases short and J 1 base short, with 19 bases between. CDR3 size: 17 residues. The germline gives CDR1 SGHRS, CDR2 YFSETQ. The CDR3 sequence is CASSARGSASRTDTQYF. The CDR3 bases are TGCGCCAGCAGCGCCAGGGGATCAGCGTCCCGCACAGATACGCAGTATTTT.

This clonotype was observed at least ten times. The chain carries TRBV7-2 and TRBJ1-5, with a possible D match to TRBD1 (5 bases). Trimming took 3 bases from V and 4 from J, leaving 10 bases between them. This CDR3 has 14 amino acids. Germline V gene sequence: CDR1 SGHTA, CDR2 FQGNSA. CDR3 nucleotides: TGTGCCAGCAGCTTGCGGGGCCATAATCAGCCCCAGCATTTT. Residues: CASSLRGHNQPQHF. The entire variable domain, with the rest obtained from reference TRBV7-2 and TRBJ1-5, is as follows: GAGVSQSPSNKVTEKGKDVELRCDPISGHTALYWYRQSLGQGLEFLIYFQGNSAPDKSGLPSDRFSAERTGGSVSTLTIQRTQQEDSAVYLCASSLRGHNQPQHFGDGTRLSIL.

This clonotype has ten or more counts. The V call is TRBV6-1, the J call TRBJ2-1; TRBD2 matches at 8 bases. V shed 4 bases and J 1 base; nucleotides not matched to a gene: 6. Germline CDR1 MNHNS, CDR2 SASEGT. The CDR3 sequence is 16 residues long. CDR3 in amino acids: CASSGRAGASYNEQFF. In DNA, the CDR3 is TGTGCCAGCAGTGGTAGAGCGGGAGCTTCCTACAATGAGCAGTTCTTC.

This clonotype has at least ten counts. The chain employs TRBV11-1 and TRBJ2-1; 7 positions agree with TRBD1. CDR1 and CDR2 from the germline V gene are SGHAT and FQDESV (reference sequence). V trimming: 5 bases; J trimming: 9 bases; junction bases outside the gene matches: 7. CDR3 length: 13 amino acids. The DNA of the CDR3 is TGTGCCAGCAGCGTCCTACAGGGGACTGAGCAGTTCTTC. Translated: CASSVLQGTEQFF.

This clonotype has ten or more counts. J is TRBJ2-7 and V is TRBV7-9; 8 nucleotides align to TRBD1. The CDR3 sequence is 15 residues long. The ends lost 5 bases at V and 2 bases at J; junction bases unmatched: 8. The germline V gene encodes CDR1 SEHNR and CDR2 FQNEAQ (reference sequence). CDR3 residues: CASSPSDRAPYEQYF. In DNA, the CDR3 is TGTGCCAGCAGCCCATCGGACAGGGCTCCCTACGAGCAGTACTTC.

The chain couples TRBV4-1 to TRBJ1-4; D perhaps matches TRBD1 (5 bases). The CDR3 spans 16 residues. The V end was cut by 1 base, the J end by 0 bases, with 9 bases between. Germline values: CDR1 MGHRA, CDR2 YSYEKL. The CDR3 spells CASSQGLGATNEKLFF. CDR3 DNA sequence: TGCGCCAGCAGCCAAGGCCTGGGGGCAACTAATGAAAAACTGTTTTTT.

This clonotype was seen repeatedly, ten times or more. CDR3 nucleotide sequence: TGTGCCAGCAGTCATCTAGCGGGAGGTCGCAATGAGCAGTTCTTC. Its translation is CASSHLAGGRNEQFF. The chain has TRBV11-1 and TRBJ2-1, with TRBD2 identical over 11 bases. Germline V gene data show CDR1 as SGHAT and CDR2 as FQDESV (reference sequence). With V trimmed by 6 bases and J by 6 bases, 7 bases remained unmatched. This CDR3 contains 15 residues.

The J gene is TRBJ2-7, the V gene TRBV29-1, with D maybe TRBD1 (6 bases). Germline CDR1 reads SQVTM; CDR2 reads ANQGSEA. This CDR3 is 14 amino acids long. The ends were cut back, 5 bases at V and 2 bases at J, with 16 bases in the middle. The CDR3 spells CSVLAGDPTYEQYF. In nucleotides, the CDR3 is TGCAGCGTTTTAGCAGGGGACCCAACCTACGAGCAGTACTTC.

The chain links TRBV28 to TRBJ2-5, with 11 bases matching TRBD2. Germline-derived CDR1 and CDR2 are MDHEN and SYDVKM. The CDR3 totals 17 residues. The trim removed 5 bases at V and 5 bases at J, leaving 13 bases unmatched. CDR3 in amino acids: CASSTSGSNSGKETQYF. The DNA for the CDR3 is TGTGCCAGCAGTACTAGCGGGAGTAATTCGGGGAAGGAGACCCAGTACTTC.

Comments on this clonotype: Being one base from a much bigger clone, this may be a read error. The chain links TRBV18 to TRBJ2-3; TRBD2 aligns across 9 bases. Germline CDR1 is KGHSH and CDR2 is LQKENI. The CDR3 is made up of 15 amino acids. CDR3 loop: CAGSLDGTSSDTQYF. CDR3 in DNA: TGTGCCGGCTCACTCGACGGGACTAGCTCCGATACGCAGTATTTT.

In the case of this clonotype: This may be a read error: a much more frequent sequence differs by one nucleotide. This likely comes from a read error, as the CDR3 has no conserved phenylalanine or tryptophan at its end. This sequence joins TRBV11-2 and TRBJ2-5, with 7 bases identical to TRBD1. V was pared by 3 bases and J by 1 base, with 2 bases of the junction left unmatched. The CDR3 spans 14 residues. Germline CDR1 is SGHAT and CDR2 is FQNNGV. The CDR3 DNA is TGTGCCAGCAGCTTCTGGGACAGCCAAGAGACCCAGTACTCC. Its translation is CASSFWDSQETQYS.